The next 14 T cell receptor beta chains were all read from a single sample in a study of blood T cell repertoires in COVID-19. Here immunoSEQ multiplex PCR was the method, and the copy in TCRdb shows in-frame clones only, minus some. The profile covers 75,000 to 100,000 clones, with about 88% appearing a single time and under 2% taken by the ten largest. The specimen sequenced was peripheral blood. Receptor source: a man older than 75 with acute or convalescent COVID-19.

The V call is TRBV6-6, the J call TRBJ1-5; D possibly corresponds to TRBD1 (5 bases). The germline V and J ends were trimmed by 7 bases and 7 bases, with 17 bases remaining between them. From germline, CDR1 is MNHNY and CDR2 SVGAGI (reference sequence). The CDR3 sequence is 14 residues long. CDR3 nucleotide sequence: TGTGCCAGCATAGACGGGGGGGGTGGACAGCCCCAGCATTTT. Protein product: CASIDGGGGQPQHF.

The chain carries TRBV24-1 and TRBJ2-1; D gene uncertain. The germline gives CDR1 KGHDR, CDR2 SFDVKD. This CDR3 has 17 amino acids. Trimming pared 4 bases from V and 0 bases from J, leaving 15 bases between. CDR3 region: CATSDPATTSSYNEQFF. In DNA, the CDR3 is TGTGCCACCAGTGACCCTGCCACTACAAGCTCCTACAATGAGCAGTTCTTC.

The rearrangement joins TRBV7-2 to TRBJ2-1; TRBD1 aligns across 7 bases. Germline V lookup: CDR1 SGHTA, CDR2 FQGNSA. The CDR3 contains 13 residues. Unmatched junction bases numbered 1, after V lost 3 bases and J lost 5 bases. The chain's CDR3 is CASSLGQNNEQFF. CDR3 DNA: TGTGCCAGCAGCTTGGGACAGAACAATGAGCAGTTCTTC.

The CDR3: CAISGTGDSEQFF. The CDR3 DNA reads as TGTGCCATCAGCGGGACAGGGGATTCTGAGCAGTTCTTC. The gene calls are TRBV10-3 and TRBJ2-1, with 10 nucleotides matching TRBD1. Unmatched junction bases numbered 5, after V lost 6 bases and J lost 9 bases. CDR3 length equals 13 residues. CDR1 and CDR2 (germline): ENHRY, SYGVKD.

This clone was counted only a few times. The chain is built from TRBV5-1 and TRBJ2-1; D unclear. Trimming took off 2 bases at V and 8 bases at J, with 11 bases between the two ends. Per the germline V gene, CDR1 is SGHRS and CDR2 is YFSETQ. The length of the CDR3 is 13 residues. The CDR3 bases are TGCGCCAGCAGCTTTCAGGAATCTCATGAGCAGTTCTTC. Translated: CASSFQESHEQFF.

CDR3 sequence reads: CASSSGLGYNEQFF. The DNA for the CDR3 is TGTGCCAGCAGTTCGGGACTAGGGTACAATGAGCAGTTCTTC. The V gene is TRBV6-5, the J gene TRBJ2-1, with 8 nucleotides matching TRBD2. This CDR3 is 14 amino acids long. Germline values: CDR1 MNHEY, CDR2 SVGAGI. V was pared by 4 bases and J by 4 bases, with 3 bases of the junction left unmatched.

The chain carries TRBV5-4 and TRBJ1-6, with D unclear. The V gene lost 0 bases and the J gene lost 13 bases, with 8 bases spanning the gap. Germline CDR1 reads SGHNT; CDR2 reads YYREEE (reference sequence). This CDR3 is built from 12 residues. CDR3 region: CASSLVGFPLHF. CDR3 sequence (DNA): TGTGCCAGCAGCTTGGTCGGGTTTCCCCTCCACTTT.

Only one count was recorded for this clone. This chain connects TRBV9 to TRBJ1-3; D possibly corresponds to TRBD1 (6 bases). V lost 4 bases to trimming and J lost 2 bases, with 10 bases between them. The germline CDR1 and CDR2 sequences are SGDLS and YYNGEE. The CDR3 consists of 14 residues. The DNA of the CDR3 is TGTGCCAGCAGCCAGGACAGACCTGGAAACACCATATATTTT. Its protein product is CASSQDRPGNTIYF.

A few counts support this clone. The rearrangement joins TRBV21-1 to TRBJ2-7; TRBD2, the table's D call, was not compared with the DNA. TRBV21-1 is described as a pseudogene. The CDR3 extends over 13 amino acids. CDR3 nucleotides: TGTGCCAGCATCCCCTGGGACTGGACGAAGCAGTACTTC. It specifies CASIPWDWTKQYF.

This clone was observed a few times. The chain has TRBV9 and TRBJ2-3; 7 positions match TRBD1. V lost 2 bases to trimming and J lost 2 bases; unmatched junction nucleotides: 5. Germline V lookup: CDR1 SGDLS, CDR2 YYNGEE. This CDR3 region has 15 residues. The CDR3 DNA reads TGTGCCAGCAGCGTGAGGGGGCGCGACACAGATACGCAGTATTTT. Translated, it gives CASSVRGRDTDTQYF.

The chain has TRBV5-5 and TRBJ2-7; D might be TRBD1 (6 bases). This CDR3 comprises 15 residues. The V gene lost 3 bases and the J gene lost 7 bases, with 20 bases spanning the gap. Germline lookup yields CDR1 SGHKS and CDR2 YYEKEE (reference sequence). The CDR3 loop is CASSWEQGSPREQYF. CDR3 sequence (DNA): TGTGCCAGCAGCTGGGAGCAGGGGTCCCCTAGGGAGCAGTACTTC.

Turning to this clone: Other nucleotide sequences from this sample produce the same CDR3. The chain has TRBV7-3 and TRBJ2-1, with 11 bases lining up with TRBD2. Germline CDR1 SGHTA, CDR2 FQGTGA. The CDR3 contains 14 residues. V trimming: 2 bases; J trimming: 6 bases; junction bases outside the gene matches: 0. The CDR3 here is CASSLGTSGNEQFF. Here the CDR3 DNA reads TGTGCCAGCAGCTTAGGGACTAGCGGCAATGAGCAGTTCTTC.

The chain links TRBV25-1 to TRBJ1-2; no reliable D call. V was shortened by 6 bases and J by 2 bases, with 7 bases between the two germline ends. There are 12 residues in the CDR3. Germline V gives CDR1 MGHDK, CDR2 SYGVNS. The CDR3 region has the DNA TGTGCCAGCAGGAAGGAGAACTATGGCTACACCTTC. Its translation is CASRKENYGYTF.

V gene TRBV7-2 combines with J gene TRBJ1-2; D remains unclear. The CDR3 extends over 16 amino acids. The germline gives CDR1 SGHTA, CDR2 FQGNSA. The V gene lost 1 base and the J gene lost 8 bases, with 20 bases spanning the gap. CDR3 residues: CASSLGGLRVREGYTF. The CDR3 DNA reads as TGTGCCAGCAGCTTAGGAGGTTTGAGGGTTAGAGAGGGCTACACCTTC.